This TCR delta chain derives from a study of TRDV2 sequences in healthy donors (dated by TCRdb to 2020 to 2022). Looking at the study overall: Some 19 single-cell-derived gamma9delta2 T cell clones spanning the full range of antitumor activity were TCR-sequenced and traced within the bulk repertoire.

The library came from PCR. Reads for this sample came from an Illumina MiSeq. The paper's data handling went like this. Clonotypes represented by only a single read were excluded when reporting TRDV repertoire clonotype frequencies. TCRdb recomputed clones from the public reads with CATT; identical DNA rows were then combined. It is TCRdb's table, rather than the study itself, that gives the V and J calls and clone size. The sample has some 1,500 delta-chain clones on record, 16% of them singletons. The ten largest clones add up to about 61% of the sample. Here is what the overall study found, with its caveats: The observed TCRdelta repertoires were strongly focused, but the frequency of each clonotype showed no correlation with the antitumor functional potential of the corresponding clone. The TCRdelta clonotypes of several highly reactive clones appeared rare, as these clonotypes were not detected in the bulk sequencing data of the respective donors.

The CDR3 holds 19 amino acids from the cysteine to the phenylalanine. Only the CDR3 portion is preserved as DNA: 57 bases, with reading frame beginning at the first base. CDR1 and CDR2 were assigned from the germline V gene as GEAIGNYY and EKD. Unmatched junction bases come to 17, with V trimmed by 4 bases and J by 0 bases. Notes on this clone: What this receptor recognizes is not known. The sample holds no much larger clone one base away, and base qualities are not on file.

Bulk sequencing of complete TCR delta chain (Vdelta2) repertoires was performed to track the frequency of functionally characterized gamma9delta2 T cell clones. The Dutch blood bank was the source from which peripheral blood of anonymous healthy donors was purchased. All of the gamma9delta2 T cells analyzed in the study came from the peripheral blood of healthy donors. The rearrangement joined TRDV2 to TRDJ1, and 9 bases in between align with TRDD3. This sequence was found in a human donor in good health. The sample consisted of Vd2+ gamma-delta T cells from blood. Interpreted using the paper, the cell subset or site label stands for: TCR Vdelta2-expressing (gamma9delta2) T cells. The CDR3 protein: CACERLSLGDMLYTDKLIF. The bases are TGTGCCTGTGAGCGGCTCTCCTTGGGGGATATGCTGTACACCGATAAACTCATCTTT.